The next 8 T cell receptor beta chains were all read from a single sample in a study of T cells in Graves' hyperthyroidism and ophthalmopathy. RNA transcripts gave rise to amplified TCR beta CDR3 regions. HTBI primers were used for first-round RT-PCR of the TCR CDR3. TCRdb processed the multiplex PCR reads anew with MiXCR; each CDR3 protein has one entry. The sample records about 410,000 distinct CDR3 sequences, more than 12% being singletons. The sequencing input was blood. All receptors derive from a woman aged 25-40 years with Graves' ophthalmopathy.

This clonotype came up a few times. The rearrangement joins TRBV6-2 or TRBV6-3 to TRBJ1-1; D perhaps matches TRBD1 (6 bases). There are 13 residues in the CDR3. CDR1 is MNHEY, CDR2 SVGEGT, per germline. Trimming shortened V by 6 bases and J by 4 bases, and 12 bases separated the two germline ends. Written as DNA, the CDR3 is TGTGCCAGCAGGAAAAGGGGGGGCACTGAAGCTTTCTTT. Translation: CASRKRGGTEAFF.

The sample holds a few counts of this clonotype. V usage is TRBV29-1 and J usage is TRBJ2-5; TRBD1 aligns across 8 bases. The CDR3 has 14 amino acids. V shed 7 bases and J 3 bases; nucleotides not matched to a gene: 10. The germline V gene encodes CDR1 SQVTM and CDR2 ANQGSEA. The CDR3 nucleotides read TGCAGCGACTCAGGACAGGGTGGAGAAGAGACCCAGTACTTC. This sequence encodes CSDSGQGGEETQYF.

This clonotype was counted many times. The chain has TRBV28 and TRBJ1-5; possibly TRBD1 for D (6 bases). Germline V gene data show CDR1 as MDHEN and CDR2 as SYDVKM. Trimming stripped 6 bases from V and 5 bases from J, with 14 bases between. The CDR3 loop spans 14 amino acids. The CDR3 nucleotides read TGTGCCAGCAGCACGCAGGGGAGGGATCAGCCCCAGCATTTT. This sequence encodes CASSTQGRDQPQHF.

This chain connects TRBV19 to TRBJ1-2; 7 bases align to TRBD1. The CDR3 covers 14 residues. Germline-derived CDR1 and CDR2 are LNHDA and SQIVND (reference sequence). J gave up 5 bases and V 10 bases, and 13 bases lay outside the gene matches. The CDR3 sequence: CATRQVGGRYGYTF. For the CDR3, the DNA is TGTGCCACCCGACAAGTAGGGGGCCGTTATGGCTACACCTTC. Looking up the rest from reference TRBV19 and TRBJ1-2 gives the full variable domain: DGGITQSPKYLFRKEGQNVTLSCEQNLNHDAMYWYRQDPGQGLRLIYYSQIVNDFQKGDIAEGYSVSREKKESFPLTVTSAQKNPTAFYLCATRQVGGRYGYTFGSGTRLTVV.

This clonotype occurred many times. The chain links TRBV11-1 to TRBJ2-5; D gene uncertain. The CDR3 is made up of 14 amino acids. Trimming took off 6 bases at V and 5 bases at J, with 16 bases between the two ends. Germline V gives CDR1 SGHAT, CDR2 FQDESV (reference sequence). The CDR3 DNA follows: TGTGCCAGCAGATATACGGGCCTCACGGAGACCCAGTACTTC. Translated: CASRYTGLTETQYF.

This clonotype was counted ten times or more. This chain uses TRBV7-2 with TRBJ1-1; 7 bases fit TRBD1. After removal of 6 bases from V and 5 bases from J, the junction contained 3 bases not matched to a gene. The CDR3 runs 12 residues. From germline, CDR1 is SGHTA and CDR2 FQGNSA. The CDR3 DNA reads as TGTGCCAGCAGAACGACAGGGACTGAAGCTTTCTTT. Encoded protein: CASRTTGTEAFF.

In this sample, this clonotype turned up many times. The V call is TRBV7-8, the J call TRBJ1-1; D is possibly TRBD1 (6 bases). Germline CDR1 reads SGHVS; CDR2 reads FQNEAQ. Trimming cost V 1 base and J 2 bases, with 11 bases left between them. This CDR3 has 15 amino acids. The CDR3 DNA follows: TGTGCCAGCAGCTTAGGGACAGCGATTAACACTGAAGCTTTCTTT. It is translated as CASSLGTAINTEAFF.

This clonotype occurred many times. The CDR3 here is CASSPRSGTGLGEQYF. CDR3 coding DNA: TGTGCCAGCAGCCCCAGGTCCGGGACAGGGTTGGGCGAGCAGTACTTC. This sequence joins TRBV7-9 and TRBJ2-7; 9 bases agree with TRBD1. The V gene's germline CDR1 is SEHNR and CDR2 FQNEAQ (reference sequence). The CDR3 spans 16 residues. Germline trimming cut 5 bases from V and 6 bases from J; bases unmatched to any gene: 14.